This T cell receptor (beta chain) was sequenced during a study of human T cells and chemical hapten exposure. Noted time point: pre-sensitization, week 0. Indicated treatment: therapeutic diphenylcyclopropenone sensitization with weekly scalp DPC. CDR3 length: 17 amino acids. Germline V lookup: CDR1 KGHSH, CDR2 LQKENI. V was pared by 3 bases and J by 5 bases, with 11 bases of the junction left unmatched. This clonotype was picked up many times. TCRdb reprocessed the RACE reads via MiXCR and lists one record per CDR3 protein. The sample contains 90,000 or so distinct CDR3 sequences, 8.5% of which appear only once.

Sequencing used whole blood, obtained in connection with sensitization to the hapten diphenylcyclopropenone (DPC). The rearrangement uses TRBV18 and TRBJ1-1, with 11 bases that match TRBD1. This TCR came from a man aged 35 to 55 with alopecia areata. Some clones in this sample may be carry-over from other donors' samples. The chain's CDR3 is CASSPSGQGGLWTEAFF. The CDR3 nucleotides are TGTGCCAGCTCACCCTCGGGACAGGGGGGCTTGTGGACTGAAGCTTTCTTT.